Reported below is one T cell receptor (beta chain). What antigen it recognizes has not been identified. No quality values exist for individual bases; no much larger clone is one base distant. Healthy HIV-negative adults with no recently reported acute infections or vaccinations were included as donors. Every donor was a Caucasian adult living in Nashville, Tennessee, USA. For unsorted samples, 90 million to 95 million PBMCs were counted, and genomic DNA was extracted using the QIAamp DNA Blood Mini kit. Blood was obtained by leukapheresis, after which PBMCs were separated by Ficoll-Histopaque density gradient centrifugation and cryopreserved in liquid nitrogen vapor phase. This sample stems from a study of shared clonotypes between healthy human individuals (dated by TCRdb to 2018 to 2021). As for the study more broadly: A couple of women and three men aged 18 to 49 years were included in the cohort. Blood TCR repertoires of about 5 healthy adults were deeply sequenced to estimate repertoire size and the extent of clonotype sharing between individuals. To increase sequencing depth and limit assay-specific biases, TCR repertoire library preparation and sequencing were carried out by different laboratories using diverse techniques. Between about 0.85 and 10 billion PBMCs per donor were obtained by leukapheresis.

Reading the germline V gene gives CDR1 MNHNS and CDR2 SASEGT. Its CDR3 holds 20 amino acids, cysteine through phenylalanine. Only the CDR3 region is kept as DNA, spanning 60 bases read in frame from base 1. A distance of 22 bases separates the germline ends of V and J, which lose 1 base and 0 bases respectively. TCR CDR3 regions were amplified from genomic DNA by multiplex PCR using the deep immunoSEQ assay. For each cell subset, the extracted genomic DNA was distributed evenly across all wells of several immunoSEQ 96-well plates, and each plate served as one replicate. For unsorted PBMC, each replicate PCR was loaded with roughly 330 ng genomic DNA, equivalent to about 30,000 T cell genomes. Genomic DNA from unsorted PBMC was sequenced over ten immunoSEQ deep assay plates. Purified libraries were quantified with a Qubit 3.0 fluorometer, sized on a Bioanalyzer 2100, and re-quantified with the KAPA Library Quantification kit. A separate single-read 150-cycle Illumina NextSeq 550 flow cell was used to sequence each immunoSEQ 96-well plate. The original pipeline was this. The immunoSEQ output contained only junctional sequences without quality scores, so filtering could not match that applied to full-length reads. Sequences were annotated with PyIR, a Python wrapper for IgBLAST v1.9, and V/J genes and CDR3 were assigned using IMGT germline references. Reads with weak V/J assignments (E-value above 1e-6), missing CDR3, stop codons, out-of-frame junctions, or ambiguous translated residues were removed. V3J clonotypes were defined by identical inferred V gene, J gene, and CDR3 amino acid sequence. Percentage overlap between repertoires was computed as shared unique clonotypes divided by the size of the smaller repertoire. Three approaches were used to assess repertoire richness: RTK rarefaction, the Chao1 estimator, and Recon v2.1 estimates of unobserved clonotypes. Not all clones reach the TCRdb copy of this immuneACCESS table, which keeps in-frame sequences only. Checked studies attribute under half of the gap to unresolved V genes and leave the rest unexplained. V and J calls and clone size are those listed in that table; D and trimming were worked out from the DNA. Recorded for this sample are 400,000 to 550,000 clones; around 79% of them occurred a single time. The ten largest clones take up approximately 12% of the sample.

What the study reported, not specific to this receptor: Pairwise subsampling indicated that sequencing depth was expected to affect the degree of clonotype sharing among donors. Only blood was sampled, and tissue TCR repertoires likely differ from those in blood. Because the study included only a small number of donors, the genetic and exposure-history diversity represented was limited.

The chain is made from TRBV6-1 and TRBJ2-1; a tentative D match to TRBD2 spans 6 bases. Sequencing was carried out using PBMCs. This receptor was taken from a woman aged 40 to 50 in good health. Some clones in this sample may be carry-over from other donors' samples. The CDR3 corresponds to CASSEELAGTPPSSYNEQFF. DNA sequence: TGTGCCAGCAGTGAAGAGCTGGCGGGAACCCCACCGAGCTCCTACAATGAGCAGTTCTTC.